The present entry profiles one T cell receptor (beta chain) with its context. What it recognizes is unknown. The archived tumor blocks came from patients without neoadjuvant therapy before resection. The sample originates from a study of CXCR4 blockade with PD-1 therapy in pancreatic cancer. Study results and limitations: Convergent selection by common tumor antigens was suggested by nucleotide rearrangement counts. Survival did not correlate with tumor clonality, which averaged about 0.14 versus 0.05. Sequencing covered TCRbeta chains only, not alpha chains.

Trimming took 0 bases from V and 8 from J, leaving 8 bases between them. The CDR3 totals 13 residues. Germline loops: CDR1 SGHDN, CDR2 FVKESK. Repertoires were generated with immunoSEQ multiplex PCR, while TCRdb's copy carries only in-frame clones and drops some. The table lists approximately 17,000 clones, around 72% of them singletons. Sequenced sample: tumor tissue. This TCR was recovered from a human donor with pancreatic ductal adenocarcinoma. The V gene is TRBV14, the J gene TRBJ2-1; tentative D call: TRBD2 (6 bases). The CDR3 DNA sequence: TGTGCCAGCAGCCAAGATTGGGAGGATGAGCAGTTCTTC. Translating gives CASSQDWEDEQFF. The entire variable domain, with the rest obtained from reference TRBV14 and TRBJ2-1, is as follows: EAGVTQFPSHSVIEKGQTVTLRCDPISGHDNLYWYRRVMGKEIKFLLHFVKESKQDESGMPNNRFLAERTGGTYSTLKVQPAELEDSGVYFCASSQDWEDEQFFGPGTRLTVL.